This T cell receptor beta chain was recorded in a study of human CD4 T cells and Enterobacteriaceae. Sequencing used immunoSEQ multiplex PCR; TCRdb keeps in-frame clones, though not all of them. The data hold tens of thousands of clones, with 82% observed a single time. The memory gate held CD4+ cells that were not CD45RA+CCR7+CD95- naive cells, over 98% pure. Positive selection with CD4 and CD14 microbeads isolated CD4+ T cells and monocytes. Germline CDR1 and CDR2: SGHKS and YYEKEE (reference sequence). The CDR3 extends over 16 amino acids. V was clipped by 3 bases and J by 0 bases, with 13 bases between them.

The specimen was memory CD4+ T cells from blood. J is TRBJ1-3 and V is TRBV5-5; the D gene is possibly TRBD1 (5 bases). The TCR comes from a human donor in good health. DNA for the CDR3: TGTGCCAGCAGCTGGGAGGGGTTGGTCTCTGGAAACACCATATATTTT. This gives the protein CASSWEGLVSGNTIYF.